The 9 T cell receptor beta chains below all came from one sample that was sequenced in a study of T cell clonality in common variable immunodeficiency (dated by TCRdb to 2013 to 2016). Libraries were constructed by the immunoSEQ multiplex PCR assay. TCRdb stores this immuneACCESS table with in-frame sequences only. Part of the clones is absent; in the studies checked, under half of the shortfall reflects unresolved V genes, and no reason is known for the rest. The sample comprises roughly 70,000 clones, and every one was counted more than once. The top ten constitute around 1.7% of the sample. The source material was peripheral blood mononuclear cells. These receptors all stem from a person aged 18-69 years in good health.

In its sample, this clone was seen many times. From the germline J gene comes the end of the CDR3, since the read stops 3 residues before it. This rearrangement joins TRBV7-3 to TRBJ2-7, with D perhaps matching TRBD2 (6 bases). V was shortened by 3 bases and J by 6 bases, with 21 bases between the two germline ends. Germline CDR1 SGHTA, CDR2 FQGTGA. This CDR3 spans 16 amino acids. The DNA read from the CDR3 is TGTGCCAGCAGCTTGGGTGTTGGGGGGTTAACGGGCGAG. This gives the protein CASSLGVGGLTGE. The CDR3 in its entirety is CASSLGVGGLTGEQYF.

This clone has at least ten counts. The read halts 3 residues ahead of the CDR3 end, with the missing end drawn from the germline J gene. This chain connects TRBV20-1 to TRBJ2-1; 8 bases are shared with TRBD1. Germline-derived CDR1 and CDR2 are DFQATT and SNEGSKA (reference sequence). Germline trimming cut 4 bases from V and 4 bases from J; bases unmatched to any gene: 6. CDR3 length: 14 residues. The CDR3 DNA, read in part, is TGCAGTGCTATGGACAGGGAGAAATACAATGAG. It specifies CSAMDREKYNE. The whole CDR3 sequence reads CSAMDREKYNEQFF.

At least ten counts were recorded for this clone. The CDR3 extends 3 residues past the end of the read, so its final part is completed from the germline J gene. This rearrangement joins TRBV18 to TRBJ1-2, with 7 positions matching TRBD1. The V segment lost 6 bases and the J segment 3 bases; nucleotides outside the gene matches: 4. Germline CDR1 and CDR2: KGHSH and LQKENI. CDR3 size: 13 residues. CDR3 DNA (partial): TGTGCCAGCTCCCTCGACAGGGACTATGGC. Amino acid sequence: CASSLDRDYG. The entire CDR3 is CASSLDRDYGYTF.

This clone was observed at least ten times. The read ends 3 residues shy of where the CDR3 ends; the end is completed using the germline J gene. The V call is TRBV29-1, the J call TRBJ1-2; the match to TRBD1 covers 7 bases. V gave up 4 bases and J gave up 7 bases; unmatched junction bases: 6. The CDR3 length is 12 residues. The V gene's germline CDR1 is SQVTM and CDR2 ANQGSEA. The DNA read from the CDR3 is TGCAGCGTTGTAAGGGGGCAGGGTGGC. Protein sequence: CSVVRGQGG. The entire CDR3 protein is CSVVRGQGGYTF.

This clone was counted at least ten times. The read comes to an end 3 residues before the CDR3 does, leaving the germline J gene to fill in the end. The chain uses TRBV19 and TRBJ2-7; tentatively, D is TRBD1 (6 bases). Germline V gives CDR1 LNHDA, CDR2 SQIVND (reference sequence). This CDR3 region has 15 residues. V was clipped by 1 base and J by 2 bases, with 12 bases between them. CDR3 DNA (partial): TGTGCCAGTAGTATAGTAGGGACACCTACCTACGAG. Amino acids: CASSIVGTPTYE. The CDR3 in its entirety is CASSIVGTPTYEQYF.

Many counts were recorded for this clone. The observed sequence ends 3 residues before the CDR3 terminus, with the missing tail filled in from the germline J gene. The rearrangement links TRBV13 to TRBJ2-2, with TRBD2 matching 8 bases. The junction had 2 bases not matched to a gene; V was cut back by 1 base and J by 1 base. The CDR3 covers 16 residues. CDR1 and CDR2 from the germline V gene are PRHDT and FYEKMQ (reference sequence). The CDR3 here is CASSLELAVNTGELFF. CDR3 DNA, as far as it was read: TGTGCCAGCAGCTTAGAACTAGCGGTGAACACCGGGGAG.

This clone was seen ten or more times. Coverage ceases 3 residues before the CDR3 finishes, and the germline J gene fills in the end. The chain couples TRBV9 to TRBJ2-3; D unclear. Trimming removed 3 bases from V and 0 bases from J, with 14 bases in between. The CDR3 length is 16 residues. Germline V CDR1 and CDR2: SGDLS, YYNGEE. CDR3 DNA (partial): TGTGCCAGCAGCGGAACCCCCGCACAAAGCACAGATACG. Protein: CASSGTPAQSTDT. The CDR3, in full, reads CASSGTPAQSTDTQYF.

This clone showed up many times. Sequencing ends 3 residues short of the CDR3 end; the germline J gene provides the rest. The rearrangement uses TRBV7-9 and TRBJ1-1, with 7 positions matching TRBD1. Germline assignment: CDR1 SEHNR and CDR2 FQNEAQ (reference sequence). This CDR3 has 13 amino acids. V lost 5 bases to trimming and J lost 3 bases; unmatched junction nucleotides: 3. CDR3 amino acids: CASSPTGDTEAFF. The sequenced part of the CDR3 DNA is TGTGCCAGCAGCCCCACAGGGGACACTGAA.

Notes on this clone: The read ends 3 residues before the CDR3 terminus; that terminus is restored from the germline J gene. The V and J genes are TRBV6-2 or TRBV6-3 and TRBJ2-1; D is uncertain. V gave up 4 bases and J gave up 3 bases, with 7 bases separating them. Germline V gene sequence: CDR1 MNHEY, CDR2 SVGEGT. This CDR3 comprises 13 residues. The sequenced part of the CDR3 DNA is TGTGCCAGCAGTTCCGCAGGCTACAATGAG. This codes for CASSSAGYNE. From start to end, the CDR3 is CASSSAGYNEQFF.